Given below is one T cell receptor beta chain in context. The antigen this receptor binds is unknown. No much larger clone exists at a distance of one base, and base qualities are not known. Taken from cysteine to phenylalanine, the CDR3 has 15 residues. Here the CDR3 DNA is all that survives: 45 bases in frame from base 1. The germline V gene specifies MNHNS as CDR1 and SASEGT as CDR2. V has 2 bases trimmed and J has 8 bases trimmed; junction bases matching no gene number 11. Separate amplification of TCR alpha and beta chain libraries was performed from the second PCR step onward. Donor CMV status was determined by IFNgamma production from CD4+ T cells after overnight stimulation of fresh PBMCs with CMV viral lysate. Miltenyi beads were used first to positively select CD4 T cells, and CD8 T cells were then positively selected from the CD4-negative fraction. Cells were stained for CD3, CD4, CD8, CD45RA, CD27 and a live/dead dye and were sorted on a BD Aria II into four subsets based on CD45RA and CD27. Blood came from a few healthy volunteers, each fractionated into CD4 and CD8 T cells and then into four differentiation subsets. Roughly 120 ml of peripheral blood was collected from each donor, and PBMC were isolated from the blood using Ficoll-Paque PLUS density-gradient centrifugation. Sorted cells were lysed in RLT buffer, after which RNA was extracted using a Qiagen RNeasy kit and stored at -80 degrees C.

Library preparation used UMI-ligation and nested PCR. The beta constant-region primer consisted of an equimolar mixture of two oligonucleotides that together covered TRBC1 and TRBC2. A single-stranded oligonucleotide containing the SP2 primer and a 12-nucleotide UMI was joined to the 3' end of the cDNA by T4 RNA ligase 1. The ligated cDNA went through four rounds of PCR with nested alpha and beta constant-region primers together with the SP2 primer. Incubation of the ligation reaction lasted about 18-25 hours at 16 degrees C. PCR2 was typically run as a SYBR Green qPCR and stopped at a predetermined threshold to prevent over-amplification. Apart from the first purification, every purification step used Agencourt AMPure XP magnetic beads. Library quantification was done by Qubit, followed by a TapeStation check on which the main peak was expected at around 650 bp. Sequencing of the pooled libraries was done on an Illumina MiSeq using v2 2x251 paired-end kits, which typically yielded roughly 0.95-2.3 million reads per sample. Libraries were pooled at 3 to 4 nM per sample, and 5-7% PhiX was added to improve cluster recognition. Turning to the authors' computational methods: FASTQ reads processed by Demultiplexor were assigned V and J genes by Decombinator through tag matching that tolerated a single base-pair mismatch. Collapsinator used UMIs to correct both sequencing errors and frequency errors arising from PCR heterogeneity. CDR3Translator translated TCRs and extracted CDR3s from the conserved cysteine to the FGXG phenylalanine, flagging non-productive sequences. Gini, Shannon entropy and inverse Simpson indices were computed after subsampling the repertoires to the same number of UMI-defined TCRs. Within the linear range, a power law was fitted by maximum likelihood to the distributions of clonotype abundance. When run on a single naive CD8 sample, MIGEC and the pipeline yielded similar UMI counts, similar unique TCR numbers and similar clonal distributions. One analysis removed from the naive repertoire any naive TCRs that were also present in any memory subset from the same donor. A set of some 7,000 CMV-associated CDR3 sequences, compiled from VDJdb and a published dataset, was used to search the repertoires. In-frame beta chains were kept once TCRdb had trimmed the public reads at Q25 with fastp and called clones with MiXCR. Rows are unified per CDR3 protein, each entry keeping the most common DNA and genes. These V and J calls rely on TCRdb rather than the paper's analysis. This sample has 130,000 to 150,000 distinct CDR3 sequences in its table, and about 15% of those were observed once. The ten largest clones add up to around 0.14% of the sample.

The data were taken from a study of naive and memory T cell subsets (dated by TCRdb to between 2016 and 2019). Regarding the study in general: An open-source, UMI-based TCR alpha and beta sequencing pipeline was applied to sorted naive and memory peripheral blood T cell subsets. The results of the functional CMV T cell responses matched the IgG serology results in every case. RNA was DNase-treated and reverse transcribed with TCR constant-region primers, mostly using SuperScript III.

Here is what the overall study found, with its caveats: A few larger clonotypes were present in naive repertoires, especially CD8 naive repertoires, and these clonotypes were possibly memory cells re-expressing CD45RA. Gini index rose and Shannon and inverse Simpson diversity fell from naive through CM, EM and EMRA in both CD4 and CD8 cells. The repertoire findings for the naive and memory subsets could not be validated against a ground truth, as none was available. Clonotypes were defined as single alpha or beta chain sequences, not paired alpha/beta receptors. TCR abundance followed a power law with an exponent that was different for naive and memory subsets but consistent across the three individuals. RNA-based TCR counts may be affected by expression changes linked to T cell activation and differentiation. Once error correction was done, more than 90% of naive TCR sequences showed up just once, which made the naive abundance distributions much steeper than those of the memory subsets.

The sequenced sample was naive CD4+ T cells from blood. In the paper's terms, the cell subset or site label means: naive T cells, CD45RA high CD27+. The chain links TRBV6-1 with TRBJ1-2; 7 central bases correspond to TRBD1. This sequence originates from a human donor in good health. The nucleotide sequence is given as TGTGCCAGCAGTGAAAGGACAGGAAAAGGTGCAGGCTACACCTTC. It specifies CASSERTGKGAGYTF.